This TCR beta chain was recovered during a study of T-cell reconstitution after alpha-beta-depleted transplantation in children. Study results and limitations: Alpha-beta T cells present about two months after transplant were reported to originate from several hundred expanded graft clones. T-cell numbers and diversity one year post-transplant derived largely from freshly generated T cells. Recipient T cells and thymic progenitors that survived were the source of the high TCRbeta diversity seen at day 60 in some patients.

Remarks on this clonotype: What it binds is not known.

The CDR3 covers 15 residues. CDR1 and CDR2 (germline): SGHAT, FQNNGV. V shed 6 bases, J shed 6 bases, and the junction held 8 bases outside the gene matches. A library of TCRbeta sequences, prepared with unique molecular identifiers, was generated. Each CDR3 protein gets one entry after TCRdb re-called the PCR reads with MiXCR. This table has 450,000 to 600,000 distinct CDR3 sequences, approximately 10% appearing once. This receptor was taken from a child aged 2 to 15 with inherited bone marrow failure, due to receive a stem cell transplant. This chain uses TRBV11-2 with TRBJ2-1, with 10 nucleotides matching TRBD2. The source was PBMCs, collected before TCRalphabeta/CD19-depleted stem cell transplant. The CDR3: CASRTLAGALNEQFF. The CDR3 DNA reads TGTGCCAGCAGGACCCTAGCGGGAGCTCTCAATGAGCAGTTCTTC.